This TCR beta chain was retrieved from a study of control samples from healthy donors and cancer patients. TCRdb's copy holds only in-frame clones and misses some; the assay was immunoSEQ multiplex PCR. The table shows over 100,000 clones, with roughly nine tenths occurring only once. Sequencing used blood. This clonotype was obtained from a human donor in good health. The donor label of this sample is uncertain.

CDR3 sequence reads: CSVKQGSYEQYF. DNA for the CDR3: TGCAGCGTAAAACAGGGCTCCTACGAGCAGTACTTC. This rearrangement joins TRBV29-1 to TRBJ2-7, with D tentatively TRBD1 (6 bases). CDR1 is SQVTM and CDR2 is ANQGSEA in the germline V gene. CDR3 length: 12 amino acids. Trimming pared 6 bases from V and 0 bases from J, leaving 9 bases between.